This TCR beta chain originates from a study of cytomegalovirus exposure and HLA in healthy donors (dated by TCRdb to 2015 to 2018). Regarding the research as a whole: An earlier analysis of roughly 500 of the donors reported more than 250 Gb of sequence data and 100 million to 130 million unique TCR beta sequences from about 179 million T cells. An early release covering roughly 580 HLA-typed donors comprised approximately 290 gigabases of sequencing data and about 90 million unique TCR sequences. Of the approximately 400 genotyped donors, 65% to 90% fell in the genetic ancestry cluster associated with self-reported Caucasian donors. The study was designed to test whether signatures of past pathogen exposure could be identified by cataloging public T cell receptors. The study used immunosequencing to profile the T cell repertoires of more than 650 subjects and linked those repertoires to cytomegalovirus serostatus. A separate validation cohort of some 130 different subjects was used in addition to the roughly 620-subject first cohort. The study combined high-throughput TCR immunosequencing, statistical association of individual TCRs with disease status, and machine learning to predict cytomegalovirus infection status. A later analysis re-analyzed previously published TCR beta repertoires from hundreds of donors and added high-resolution HLA genotyping to study TCR occurrence patterns. In the later analysis, no new phenotypic data were used to find candidate immune exposures; instead, reliance was placed on TCR beta sequences and their occurrence across donors. An earlier analysis of some 600 of the donors applied high-throughput TCR beta sequencing to assess whether each TCR beta V gene segment acted as functional or pseudogenic. Donor age, sex, ethnicity and CMV serostatus were compiled alongside the repertoire data. Genome-wide SNP genotypes for about three fifths of the roughly 670 donors were used in a later genetic analysis, which treated that subset as a discovery cohort. All discovery cohort repertoires had been generated using a single sequencing platform. HLA typing covered class I and class II loci at four-digit resolution. Typing coverage varied by locus: roughly 620-630 donors for A, B, C, DRB1 and DQB1; some 520 for DQA1; more than 600 for DPA1; around 450 for DPB1. Because of strong linkage in the cohort, roughly five DR-DQ haplotypes were treated as single units for association and clustering. Among about 400 genotyped donors of the cohort, an average of around 250,000 unique TCR beta nucleotide sequences was sequenced per donor, of which about 18% were non-productive.

Library method: the immunoSEQ multiplex PCR assay. For the multiplex PCR, a mixture combining 60 forward primers for TCR Vbeta segments and 13 reverse primers for TCR Jbeta segments was used. Amplification of the CDR3 region of rearranged TCR beta genes was performed with a multiplex PCR assay on genomic DNA. The amplified TCR beta libraries were sequenced on the Illumina HiSeq System as 87-base-pair reads. Processing in the source paper ran as follows. A later analysis tallied around 87 million unique TCR beta chains across the 550 to 850 repertoires, and 10 million to 11 million of those chains were shared by two or more donors. Raw reads were error-corrected and collapsed into unique sequences with a nearest-neighbor algorithm that merged closely related sequences to remove PCR and sequencing errors. CDR3 sequences were aligned to IMGT reference sequences to assign V, D and J gene segments. Each retained sequence needed at least a six-nucleotide match to both a V gene segment and a J gene segment. Rearrangements were classified as productive when the CDR3 lacked stop codons and remained in frame with V and J, and all other rearrangements were classified as non-productive. Following IMGT convention, CDR3 was defined as the stretch from the second conserved V-encoded cysteine to the conserved J-encoded phenylalanine. In an earlier analysis of around 570 of the donors, sequences lacking an unambiguous match to a single V gene segment were excluded. An earlier analysis of 587 of the donors called V segments functional above 56.7% productive rearrangements and segregating when the between-donor standard deviation exceeded 5%. To diagnose cytomegalovirus status from the catalog of TCR beta chain sequences, a statistical classification framework was built. In a later analysis, TCR nucleotide sequences were compared against IMGT/GENE-DB human TR gene sequences so that V and J genes could be assigned. A later analysis assigned CDR3 sequences and most-parsimonious VDJ recombination scenarios with the TCRdist pipeline. In a later analysis, every TCR beta chain was defined by the combination of its CDR3 amino acid sequence and its V-gene family, and reads without a unique V-gene family were dropped. In a later analysis, several hundred highly shared, low-generation-probability nucleotide sequences were removed to address suspected cross-contamination and a sequencing artifact. A later analysis calculated a clonal expansion index for each public chain from normalized within-repertoire ranks of inferred template counts. In a later analysis, generation probabilities were computed using a VDJ recombination model fitted to out-of-frame rearrangements, and the results were checked against IGoR. In a later analysis, TCR-TCR, TCR-HLA and TCR-CMV co-occurrence was scored with hypergeometric tests, and a repertoire-size bias correction was applied to TCR pairs. In a later analysis, false discovery rates were estimated by permuting HLA or CMV assignments 20 times. A later analysis grouped co-occurring TCRs with DBSCAN, adding TCRdist sequence similarity when clustering within HLA-allele-positive subsets. Repertoires with fewer than 30,000 or more than 120,000 public chains were left out of co-occurrence clustering, as were about 5 repertoires with anomalous nucleotide sharing. The source is immuneACCESS, and TCRdb retained only in-frame sequences with V and J called. Part of the clones is not carried over; for the studies checked, unresolved V genes explain less than half of this, and the remainder is unexplained. Clone size and the V and J calls come from that table; the DNA yielded D and trimming. Recorded for this sample are under 200,000 clones; around 80% of them occurred a single time. Together, the top ten hold around 0.74% of the sample.

What the work shows at the level of the full study, not this receptor alone: A later analysis associated approximately 17,000 TCR beta sequences with specific HLA alleles at a false discovery rate of 0.05. Cytomegalovirus status was reported to be diagnosed by the classifier with high specificity and sensitivity in both the original and validation cohorts. A cluster of highly shared sequence variants was judged likely to represent a technical artifact of the sequencing pipeline. A later analysis found that HLA-associated TCR beta chains were more clonally expanded and had lower generation probabilities than equally common non-associated chains. In a later analysis, several top co-occurrence clusters were reported to appear linked to parvovirus B19, influenza, CMV and Epstein-Barr virus. While some public TCRs were present in many individuals, most TCR sequences turned up only very rarely across donors. This cohort had only TCR beta chains sequenced, and the lack of alpha or paired-chain data limited which features could be detected. Most CMV-associated TCR beta chains appeared to be HLA-restricted in a later analysis, and the HLA associations seemed to be driven largely by CMV exposure. CMV serostatus was the only immune exposure information available for the cohort. Because counts were too low, roughly 18 rarely observed V segments, including chromosome 9 orphons, were left out of the earlier analysis of approximately 500 of the donors. V-gene and J-gene trimming of TCR beta chains was associated with a missense DCLRE1C variant in a later genetic analysis, and the association was replicated in an independent cohort. Assigning TCR associations to individual alleles was difficult when HLA alleles, especially DR and DQ, strongly co-occurred. In vitro tests confirmed that a few of the cytomegalovirus-associated TCR beta chains recognize cytomegalovirus antigens. Presence/absence analyses assumed roughly uniform sequencing depth across donors, an assumption that may not hold. Because HLA typing was missing for some donors at each locus, association tests included only the typed subset. Correlated functional status among segregating V segments might reflect linkage disequilibrium, but an unknown experimental factor could not be ruled out. A later genetic analysis reported fewer N-insertions in productive TCRs among donors in an Asian-associated ancestry cluster than the roughly 700-donor mean. A further reported finding was that TCR beta sequences accurately predicted the HLA-A and HLA-B alleles for most subjects in the first cohort. In an earlier analysis of 587 of the donors, most TCR beta V segments appeared in productive rearrangements about 87% or about 30% of the time, broadly matching IMGT annotations. The authors suggested that the approach could potentially be generalized to other disease states and immunological phenotypes. In a later analysis, TCR association rates were found to vary across HLA loci, with the most associated TCRs seen for DRB1 alleles and the fewest for HLA-C alleles. Some IMGT-functional V segments, including TRBV6-2 and TRBV6-3, could not be distinguished by the 87-base-pair reads and were therefore excluded. In the study, approximately 150 TCR beta chains were listed as associated with cytomegalovirus.

Remarks on this clone: The specificity of this receptor is unknown. No base qualities exist here, and no much larger clone lies one base off it.

For this chain, trimming is 5 bases at the V end and 4 bases at the J end, and the number of junction bases without a gene match is 8. The CDR3, cysteine through phenylalanine, is 14 amino acids long. Only CDR3 DNA remains: 42 bases, in frame from the first base. From the germline V gene (reference sequence), CDR1 is GTSNPN and CDR2 is SVGIG. The cohort consisted of approximately 690 healthy bone marrow donors. At the time of sampling, all cohort members were nominally healthy, though unrecorded immune exposures were likely present. The donor was CMV seronegative and was included in the group of several hundred seronegative cohort members. A peripheral blood sample was provided by each donor, and peripheral blood mononuclear cells were used for TCR beta sequencing. Genomic DNA extraction from the blood cell samples was performed with the Qiagen DNeasy Blood Extraction Kit.

Sequenced material: PBMCs. The chain is made from TRBV30 and TRBJ2-5, with 9 central nucleotides matching TRBD1. The TCR comes from a woman in her thirties or forties in good health and CMV-seronegative. The CDR3 here reads CAWSQGATRETQYF. In nucleotides, the sequence is TGTGCCTGGTCACAGGGGGCCACTCGAGAGACCCAGTACTTC.